This T cell receptor beta chain was profiled in a study of CD8 T cells in ankylosing spondylitis. Study-wide points: There were earlier reports of some motif variants in reactive arthritis synovial fluid and blood.

Quantitative 5'-RACE with molecular barcodes was used to make the TCR beta libraries. TCRdb passed the 5' RACE reads through MiXCR, listing each CDR3 protein once. The top ten clones hold about a third of a sample with around 250,000 distinct CDR3 sequences, more than 15% of them seen once. Only a few counts were recorded for this clonotype. Its matching antigen is unknown. Germline assignment: CDR1 SGHRS and CDR2 YFSETQ. The CDR3 sequence is 14 residues long. The V end lost 0 bases, the J end lost 0 bases, and 5 bases lay between the germline ends. What was sequenced was blood, either unsorted or a sorted T cell fraction (not recorded which). This sequence was found in a male donor with ankylosing spondylitis or in good health (not recorded which). The chain links TRBV5-1 to TRBJ2-3, with D hard to call. CDR3 sequence reads: CASSLDASTDTQYF. DNA of the CDR3: TGCGCCAGCAGCTTGGACGCTAGCACAGATACGCAGTATTTT.